The rows below give T cell receptor beta chains drawn from one sample of a study of shared clonotypes between healthy human individuals. Using immunoSEQ multiplex PCR, the repertoire was profiled, and TCRdb retains in-frame clones only, with some absent. The repertoire holds more than 2 million clones, 85% to 95% seen once, with roughly 1% in the top ten. The sequenced sample consisted of naive CD8+ T cells sorted from blood. Receptor source: a man aged 18 to 35 in good health. Each CDR3 is given with its conserved first and last residue. The D gene is left open where the match is weak. Clone size is given for some rows only: seen once, a few or many times, or a class if the clone is expanded.

TRBV4-1	-	TRBJ2-7	-	CASSQEPGKVGEQYF	TGCGCCAGCAGCCAAGAGCCAGGGAAAGTCGGCGAGCAGTACTTC
TRBV10-3	once	TRBJ2-1	TRBD2	CAISRNFSGAFRNEQFF	TGTGCCATCAGTCGGAACTTTAGCGGGGCCTTTAGGAATGAGCAGTTCTTC
TRBV9	-	TRBJ1-1	-	CASSFQGNTEAFF	TGTGCCAGCAGCTTTCAGGGGAACACTGAAGCTTTCTTT
TRBV10-2	-	TRBJ1-1	-	CASRSDPPAFF	TGCGCCAGCAGGAGCGATCCGCCAGCTTTCTTT
TRBV27	-	TRBJ1-2	TRBD1	CASTSRQGANYGYTF	TGTGCCAGCACTTCACGACAGGGGGCGAACTATGGCTACACCTTC
TRBV7-7	once	TRBJ1-2	-	CASSPDERRGYTF	TGTGCTAGCAGCCCCGATGAACGCCGCGGCTACACCTTC
TRBV27	-	TRBJ1-5	TRBD1	CASSAQGAQPQHF	TGTGCCAGCAGTGCCCAGGGGGCTCAGCCCCAGCATTTT
TRBV7-9	few	TRBJ1-1	-	CASGGNTEAFF	TGTGCCAGCGGGGGGAACACTGAAGCTTTCTTT
TRBV2	-	TRBJ1-1	-	CAIPGQGNTEAFF	TGTGCCATCCCGGGCCAGGGGAACACTGAAGCTTTCTTT
TRBV10-2	-	TRBJ1-3	TRBD1	CASSELTGENGNTIYF	TGCGCCAGCAGTGAGTTGACAGGGGAAAACGGAAACACCATATATTTT
TRBV9	-	TRBJ1-1	TRBD1	CASSALQGVNTEAFF	TGTGCCAGCAGCGCGCTACAGGGGGTCAACACTGAAGCTTTCTTT
TRBV5-6	-	TRBJ2-7	TRBD2	CASRLSGRSPYEQYF	TGTGCCAGCAGGCTGAGCGGGAGGTCCCCCTACGAGCAGTACTTC
TRBV10-2	-	TRBJ1-2	-	CASSDLEGSFNYGYTF	TGCGCCAGCAGTGATTTGGAAGGCTCGTTTAACTATGGCTACACCTTC
TRBV7-9	-	TRBJ1-5	-	CASSHSNQPQHF	TGTGCCAGCAGCCATAGCAATCAGCCCCAGCATTTT
TRBV6-5	-	TRBJ1-1	TRBD1	CASTLSQTGYTEAFF	TGTGCCAGCACCCTGTCCCAGACAGGGTACACTGAAGCTTTCTTT
TRBV6-1	-	TRBJ2-3	TRBD1	CASSVDGQGVADTQYF	TGTGCCAGCAGTGTTGACGGACAGGGGGTGGCAGATACGCAGTATTTT
TRBV7-6	-	TRBJ2-6	-	CASSLAPGVGANVLTF	TGTGCCAGCAGCTTAGCGCCCGGGGTCGGGGCCAACGTCCTGACTTTC